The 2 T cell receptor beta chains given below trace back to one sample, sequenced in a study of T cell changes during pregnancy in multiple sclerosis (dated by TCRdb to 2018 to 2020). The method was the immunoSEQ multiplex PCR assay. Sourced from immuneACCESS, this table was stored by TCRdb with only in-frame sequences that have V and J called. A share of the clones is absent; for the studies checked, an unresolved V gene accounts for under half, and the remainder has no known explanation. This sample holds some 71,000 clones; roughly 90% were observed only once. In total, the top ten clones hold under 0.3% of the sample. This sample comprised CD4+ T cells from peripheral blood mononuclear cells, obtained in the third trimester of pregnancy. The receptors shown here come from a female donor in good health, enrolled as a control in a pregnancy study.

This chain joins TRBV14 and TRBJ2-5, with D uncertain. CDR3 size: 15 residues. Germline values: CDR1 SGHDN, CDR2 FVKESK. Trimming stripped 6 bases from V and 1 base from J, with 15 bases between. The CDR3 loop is CASSPGWYIQETQYF. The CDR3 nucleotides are TGTGCCAGCAGTCCAGGATGGTACATCCAAGAGACCCAGTACTTC.

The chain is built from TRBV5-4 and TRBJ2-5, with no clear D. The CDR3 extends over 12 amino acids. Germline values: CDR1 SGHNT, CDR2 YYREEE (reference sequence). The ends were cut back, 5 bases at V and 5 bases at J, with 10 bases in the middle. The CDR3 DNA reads TGTGCCAGCAGATCTGGGCACGAGACCCAGTACTTC. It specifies CASRSGHETQYF. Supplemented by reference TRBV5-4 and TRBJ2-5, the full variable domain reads ETGVTQSPTHLIKTRGQQVTLRCSSQSGHNTVSWYQQALGQGPQFIFQYYREEENGRGNFPPRFSGLQFPNYSSELNVNALELDDSALYLCASRSGHETQYFGPGTRLLVL.